The 6 T cell receptor beta chains reported below all come from one sample, sequenced in a study of blood T cell repertoires in COVID-19. The protocol was immunoSEQ multiplex PCR, while the TCRdb copy is restricted to in-frame clones and leaves out a portion. The repertoire holds about 200,000 clones, with 86% as singletons. Source material: peripheral blood. These receptors came from a woman aged 50 to 60 with acute or convalescent COVID-19.

The rearrangement uses TRBV7-2 and TRBJ2-1; D might be TRBD1 (6 bases). The V end was cut by 3 bases, the J end by 0 bases, with 18 bases between. The CDR3 contains 18 residues. Germline values: CDR1 SGHTA, CDR2 FQGNSA. This CDR3 reads CASSFQPDRPYSYNEQFF. CDR3 coding DNA: TGTGCCAGCAGCTTTCAACCGGACAGACCCTACTCCTACAATGAGCAGTTCTTC.

CDR3 DNA: TGTGCCAGCAGTTACTCGGGACTAGCGGTTAGCACAGATACGCAGTATTTT. It yields the protein CASSYSGLAVSTDTQYF. V gene TRBV6-2 or TRBV6-3 combines with J gene TRBJ2-3, with 11 bases fitting TRBD2. From germline, CDR1 is MNHEY and CDR2 SVGEGT. The CDR3 totals 17 residues. The trim removed 0 bases at V and 0 bases at J, leaving 2 bases unmatched.

This chain links TRBV6-6 with TRBJ2-2; the D is unclear. The germline CDR1 and CDR2 sequences are MNHNY and SVGAGI (reference sequence). This CDR3 is 14 amino acids long. Trimming removed 5 bases at V and 2 bases at J, with 9 bases between. This CDR3 reads CASSQQLNTGELFF. The CDR3 DNA reads TGTGCCAGCAGTCAACAATTAAACACCGGGGAGCTGTTTTTT.

This rearrangement joins TRBV3-1 (or the pseudogene TRBV3-2) to TRBJ2-5; possible D gene TRBD2, 6 bases. The CDR3 covers 14 residues. Trimming left V 5 bases short and J 9 bases short, with 19 bases between. CDR1 and CDR2 from the germline V gene are LGHDT and YNNKEL (reference sequence). CDR3 region: CASSARGGDQAQYF. The DNA of the CDR3 is TGTGCCAGCAGCGCCCGAGGCGGGGACCAGGCCCAGTACTTC.

The chain has TRBV4-1 and TRBJ1-1; 7 bases match TRBD1. From germline, CDR1 is MGHRA and CDR2 YSYEKL. V lost 4 bases and J lost 4; bases outside the gene matches: 6. The CDR3 totals 14 residues. The CDR3 reads CASSPMNRGTEAFF. The CDR3 region has the DNA TGCGCCAGCAGCCCGATGAACAGGGGCACTGAAGCTTTCTTT.

In this sample, this clone is medium-sized (0.01 to 0.1%). V is TRBV4-3 and J is TRBJ2-2, with a possible D match to TRBD2 (5 bases). The CDR3 extends over 16 amino acids. Per the germline V gene, CDR1 is LGHNA and CDR2 is YSLEER. The ends were cut back, 1 base at V and 4 bases at J, with 13 bases in the middle. Written as DNA, the CDR3 is TGCGCCAGCAGCCAAGCCAGCCTACGGGGCACCGGGGAGCTGTTTTTT. Its translation: CASSQASLRGTGELFF.